Listed here are 22 T cell receptor beta chains from one sample, sequenced in a study of chemoradiotherapy in HPV16-positive cancers. Data came from immunoSEQ multiplex PCR; TCRdb stores just in-frame clones and leaves some out. The sample yields around 15,000 clones, 60% to 80% seen once. This material was collected from a patient who underwent chemoradiotherapy. These receptors originate from a human donor with HPV-associated anogenital cancer.

A few counts support this clone. The chain uses TRBV9 and TRBJ1-3; D is unclear. Trimming removed 0 bases from V and 0 bases from J, with 7 bases in between. This CDR3 region has 15 residues. Germline loops: CDR1 SGDLS, CDR2 YYNGEE. The CDR3, as DNA: TGTGCCAGCAGCGTAGGGCTCAACTCTGGAAACACCATATATTTT. This encodes CASSVGLNSGNTIYF.

V and J are TRBV13 and TRBJ2-2; 7 bases align to TRBD2. With 2 bases clipped from V and 4 bases from J, the junction kept 13 bases outside the gene matches. Germline assignment: CDR1 PRHDT and CDR2 FYEKMQ (reference sequence). CDR3 length: 18 residues. The CDR3 DNA follows: TGTGCCAGCAGCTTATGGCTGAATCGAGGGAGGGCCACCGGGGAGCTGTTTTTT. It is translated as CASSLWLNRGRATGELFF. Full variable domain (missing parts from reference TRBV13 and TRBJ2-2): AAGVIQSPRHLIKEKRETATLKCYPIPRHDTVYWYQQGPGQDPQFLISFYEKMQSDKGSIPDRFSAQQFSDYHSELNMSSLELGDSALYFCASSLWLNRGRATGELFFGEGSRLTVL.

V gene TRBV6-1 combines with J gene TRBJ1-1, with 12 nucleotides matching TRBD1. This CDR3 has 16 residues. Germline loops: CDR1 MNHNS, CDR2 SASEGT. The J segment lost 11 bases and the V segment lost 3 bases, leaving 13 bases of the junction unmatched. CDR3 DNA: TGTGCCAGCAGTGATCCCCGGGACAGGGGGCATCGGCGGGCTTTCTTT. As protein: CASSDPRDRGHRRAFF.

V is TRBV9 and J is TRBJ2-7; D assignment may be TRBD1 or TRBD2 (5 bases each). The V gene's germline CDR1 is SGDLS and CDR2 YYNGEE. Trimming removed 2 bases from V and 6 bases from J, with 12 bases in between. The CDR3 is made up of 13 amino acids. In DNA form, the CDR3 reads TGTGCCAGCAGCGTGGGACCCCGGGGCGAGCAGTACTTC. It translates to CASSVGPRGEQYF.

The CDR3 loop is CASSDYSGAGNEQFF. CDR3 coding DNA: TGTGCCAGCAGTGATTATTCGGGGGCTGGCAATGAGCAGTTCTTC. The chain is built from TRBV6-1 and TRBJ2-1; either TRBD1 or TRBD2 may fit D (6 bases each). The CDR3 spans 15 residues. Germline values: CDR1 MNHNS, CDR2 SASEGT. The ends were cut back, 3 bases at V and 6 bases at J, with 15 bases in the middle.

The CDR3 region has the DNA TGTGCCAGCAGCTTAAGGAGCTCCTACGAGCAGTACTTC. Translating it yields CASSLRSSYEQYF. V and J are TRBV13 and TRBJ2-7; D call uncertain. Trimming left V 2 bases short and J 0 bases short, with 5 bases between. The germline V gene encodes CDR1 PRHDT and CDR2 FYEKMQ (reference sequence). This CDR3 spans 13 amino acids.

This chain links TRBV9 with TRBJ2-5; 7 bases agree with TRBD2. Germline CDR1 and CDR2: SGDLS and YYNGEE. The length of the CDR3 is 15 residues. The V segment lost 0 bases and the J segment 1 base; nucleotides outside the gene matches: 3. The CDR3 DNA sequence: TGTGCCAGCAGCGTAGAGTGGGGGGGCCAAGAGACCCAGTACTTC. Its protein product is CASSVEWGGQETQYF.

This sequence joins TRBV6-6 and TRBJ2-3; D remains ambiguous. The CDR3 sequence is 13 residues long. From germline, CDR1 is MNHNY and CDR2 SVGAGI (reference sequence). With 1 base removed from V and 2 bases from J, the gap between germline ends came to 4 bases. The CDR3 DNA follows: TGTGCCAGCAGTTACTTGAACACAGATACGCAGTATTTT. Its translation: CASSYLNTDTQYF.

The chain links TRBV5-6 to TRBJ2-7; the match to TRBD1 covers 10 bases. This CDR3 region has 13 residues. CDR1 is SGHDT and CDR2 is YYEEEE in the germline V gene. J lost 9 bases, V lost 7 bases, and 10 bases had no gene match. The CDR3 protein is CASSGTGVRGQYF. The CDR3 DNA follows: TGTGCCAGCTCCGGGACAGGGGTTCGGGGGCAGTACTTC.

The CDR3 here is CASSGGEYNEQFF. DNA of the CDR3: TGTGCCAGCAGCGGGGGGGAATACAATGAGCAGTTCTTC. The chain recombines TRBV6-4 with TRBJ2-1; TRBD2 agrees at 8 bases. The V gene's germline CDR1 is MRHNA and CDR2 SNTAGT. CDR3 length equals 13 residues. Trimming took 6 bases from V and 4 from J; bases not matched to a gene: 2.

V usage is TRBV7-2 and J usage is TRBJ1-2; D ambiguous. Germline V gene lookup returns CDR1 SGHTA and CDR2 FQGNSA. Trimming removed 5 bases at V and 4 bases at J, with 8 bases between. The CDR3 sequence is 12 residues long. The CDR3 protein is CASSAGRYGYTF. In nucleotides, the CDR3 is TGTGCCAGCAGCGCAGGCCGCTATGGCTACACCTTC. Complete variable domain (other parts from reference TRBV7-2 and TRBJ1-2): GAGVSQSPSNKVTEKGKDVELRCDPISGHTALYWYRQSLGQGLEFLIYFQGNSAPDKSGLPSDRFSAERTGGSVSTLTIQRTQQEDSAVYLCASSAGRYGYTFGSGTRLTVV.

The J gene is TRBJ1-1, the V gene TRBV29-1; a weak D match, TRBD1 (6 bases). CDR1 and CDR2 from the germline V gene are SQVTM and ANQGSEA. This CDR3 spans 13 amino acids. Trimming shortened V by 4 bases and J by 1 base, and 10 bases separated the two germline ends. CDR3 sequence reads: CSVAQQGNTEAFF. Written as DNA, the CDR3 is TGCAGCGTTGCGCAACAGGGGAACACTGAAGCTTTCTTT.

The V call is TRBV7-3, the J call TRBJ2-3; the D gene is possibly TRBD2 (5 bases). Germline-derived CDR1 and CDR2 are SGHTA and FQGTGA. CDR3 length: 13 residues. V dropped 3 bases and J dropped 5 bases, with 9 bases sitting between them. The CDR3 region has the DNA TGTGCCAGCAGCTTGCTAGCCGTAGATACGCAGTATTTT. It is translated as CASSLLAVDTQYF. The full variable domain, rest sourced from reference TRBV7-3 and TRBJ2-3, is GAGVSQTPSNKVTEKGKYVELRCDPISGHTALYWYRQSLGQGPEFLIYFQGTGAADDSGLPNDRFFAVRPEGSVSTLKIQRTERGDSAVYLCASSLLAVDTQYFGPGTRLTVL.

This clone was observed a handful of times. The gene calls are TRBV4-3 and TRBJ1-6; D ambiguous. The CDR3 has 15 amino acids. CDR1 and CDR2 (germline): LGHNA, YSLEER. V was trimmed by 6 bases and J by 2 bases, leaving 11 bases between them. CDR3 amino acids: CASRMAATYNSPLHF. The CDR3 DNA sequence: TGCGCCAGCAGAATGGCGGCAACCTATAATTCACCCCTCCACTTT.

V usage is TRBV7-2 and J usage is TRBJ2-5; TRBD2 agrees at 10 bases. CDR1 and CDR2 from the germline V gene are SGHTA and FQGNSA. CDR3 length: 16 amino acids. V was pared by 3 bases and J by 3 bases, with 7 bases of the junction left unmatched. The chain's CDR3 is CASSFPIAGGKETQYF. CDR3 sequence (DNA): TGTGCCAGCAGCTTCCCAATAGCGGGGGGTAAAGAGACCCAGTACTTC.

The V and J genes are TRBV14 and TRBJ2-4, with 8 bases fitting TRBD1. The trim removed 1 base at V and 4 bases at J, leaving 6 bases unmatched. This CDR3 spans 16 amino acids. Looked up from germline, CDR1 is SGHDN and CDR2 is FVKESK. This chain's CDR3 is CASSQVRGQDKNIQYF. In nucleotides, the CDR3 is TGTGCCAGCAGCCAAGTGAGGGGACAGGATAAAAACATTCAGTACTTC.

The chain is built from TRBV5-5 and TRBJ1-1; 9 bases line up with TRBD1. Looked up from germline, CDR1 is SGHKS and CDR2 is YYEKEE (reference sequence). The CDR3 contains 13 residues. The ends lost 2 bases at V and 10 bases at J; junction bases unmatched: 6. This CDR3 is CASSFRDREGAFF. The DNA for the CDR3 is TGTGCCAGCAGCTTCCGGGACAGGGAAGGAGCTTTCTTT.

The J gene is TRBJ2-7, the V gene TRBV10-3, with D possibly matching TRBD1 (5 bases). Trimming shortened V by 5 bases and J by 6 bases, and 20 bases separated the two germline ends. Germline values: CDR1 ENHRY, CDR2 SYGVKD. CDR3 length: 15 amino acids. The CDR3 reads CAISNSAGPASEQYF. The CDR3 DNA reads as TGTGCCATCAGTAACTCCGCAGGGCCGGCCTCCGAGCAGTACTTC.

V and J are TRBV30 and TRBJ1-2; 10 bases are shared with TRBD1. The CDR3 has 20 amino acids. V lost 3 bases, J lost 4 bases, and 23 bases stayed unmatched. Germline-derived CDR1 and CDR2 are GTSNPN and SVGIG (reference sequence). In nucleotides, the CDR3 is TGTGCCTGGAGAGTAGCTCGGTCCGGACAGGGGGTTACTCATCTCTATGGCTACACCTTC. Translating it yields CAWRVARSGQGVTHLYGYTF.

A few counts support this clone. The genes are TRBV14 and TRBJ1-6; no definite D call. Trimming removed 0 bases at V and 7 bases at J, with 7 bases between. From germline, CDR1 is SGHDN and CDR2 FVKESK. This CDR3 spans 14 amino acids. CDR3 protein: CASSQELRNSPLHF. In DNA form, the CDR3 reads TGTGCCAGCAGCCAAGAGCTCCGCAATTCACCCCTCCACTTT.

The chain has TRBV7-6 and TRBJ2-2, with TRBD1 as a possible D gene (5 bases). CDR3 length: 18 residues. V was cut by 5 bases and J by 2 bases, with 21 bases left in between. Germline CDR1 SGHVS, CDR2 FNYEAQ. CDR3 protein: CASSPRPGRMDNTGELFF. The CDR3 nucleotides are TGTGCCAGCAGCCCCAGGCCAGGGCGGATGGATAACACCGGGGAGCTGTTTTTT.

The rearrangement uses TRBV6-1 and TRBJ2-7, with D unclear. V was shortened by 4 bases and J by 4 bases, with 5 bases between the two germline ends. The CDR3 has 11 residues. The germline gives CDR1 MNHNS, CDR2 SASEGT. In nucleotides, the CDR3 is TGTGCCAGCAGTGCATTTTACGAGCAGTACTTC. Protein: CASSAFYEQYF.